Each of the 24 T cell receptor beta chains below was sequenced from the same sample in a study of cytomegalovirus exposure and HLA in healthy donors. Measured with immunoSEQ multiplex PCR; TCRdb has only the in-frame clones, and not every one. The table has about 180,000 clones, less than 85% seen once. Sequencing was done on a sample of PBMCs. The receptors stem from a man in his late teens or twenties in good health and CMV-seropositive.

The CDR3 sequence is CASSLLGTTNTEAFF. In DNA form, the CDR3 reads TGTGCCAGCAGTTTATTAGGGACTACGAACACTGAAGCTTTCTTT. This chain joins TRBV27 and TRBJ1-1; possible D gene TRBD1, 5 bases. CDR1 and CDR2 (germline): MNHEY, SMNVEV (reference sequence). This CDR3 is built from 15 residues. Deletions cut 1 base from V and 1 base from J, with 10 bases between.

CDR3 nucleotides: TGTGCCAGCAGCCACCAGCGGGGACTAACCTACGAGCAGTACTTC. This sequence encodes CASSHQRGLTYEQYF. The chain uses TRBV14 and TRBJ2-7; 7 bases are shared with TRBD2. The CDR3 sequence is 15 residues long. The trim removed 3 bases at V and 2 bases at J, leaving 7 bases unmatched. CDR1 and CDR2 from the germline V gene are SGHDN and FVKESK.

CDR3 residues: CASSPEGGAEQYF. The DNA for the CDR3 is TGTGCCAGCAGCCCAGAAGGGGGAGCCGAGCAGTACTTC. This chain joins TRBV27 and TRBJ2-7, with D perhaps TRBD1 (6 bases). The V end lost 6 bases, the J end lost 6 bases, and 15 bases lay between the germline ends. CDR1 is MNHEY and CDR2 is SMNVEV in the germline V gene (reference sequence). CDR3 length: 13 residues.

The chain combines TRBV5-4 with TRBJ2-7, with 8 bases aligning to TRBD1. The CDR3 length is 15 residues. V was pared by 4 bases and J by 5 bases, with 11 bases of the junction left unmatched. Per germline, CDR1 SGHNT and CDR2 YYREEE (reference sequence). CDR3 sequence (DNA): TGTGCCAGCAGCCTACCGGGACAGGTTTTGGACGAGCAGTACTTC. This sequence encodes CASSLPGQVLDEQYF.

The CDR3 spells CASSRTLNQDTQYF. The CDR3 bases are TGTGCCAGTAGTAGAACTCTTAATCAAGATACGCAGTATTTT. The chain has TRBV19 and TRBJ2-3; D is unresolved. The germline V gene has CDR1 LNHDA and CDR2 SQIVND (reference sequence). V was shortened by 4 bases and J by 5 bases, with 13 bases between the two germline ends. This CDR3 is 14 amino acids long.

The CDR3: CASSSRGGPYNSPLHF. CDR3 coding DNA: TGCGCCAGCAGCTCTCGGGGGGGACCATATAATTCACCCCTCCACTTT. The chain employs TRBV5-1 and TRBJ1-6, with D possibly matching TRBD1 (5 bases). Germline CDR1 and CDR2: SGHRS and YFSETQ. The CDR3 is 16 residues long. V was trimmed by 3 bases and J by 4 bases, leaving 14 bases between them.

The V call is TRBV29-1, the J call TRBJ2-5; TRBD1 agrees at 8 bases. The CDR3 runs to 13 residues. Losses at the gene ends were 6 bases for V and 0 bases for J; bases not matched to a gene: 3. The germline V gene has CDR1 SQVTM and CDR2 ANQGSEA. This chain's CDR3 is CSVDRGNQETQYF. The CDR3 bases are TGCAGCGTCGACAGGGGAAACCAAGAGACCCAGTACTTC.

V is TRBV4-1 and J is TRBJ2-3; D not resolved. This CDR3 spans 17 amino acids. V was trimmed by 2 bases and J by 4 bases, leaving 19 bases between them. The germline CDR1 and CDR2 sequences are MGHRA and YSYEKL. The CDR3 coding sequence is TGCGCCAGCAGCCAATCATTCGATTCGGCGACTCCAGATACGCAGTATTTT. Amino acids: CASSQSFDSATPDTQYF.

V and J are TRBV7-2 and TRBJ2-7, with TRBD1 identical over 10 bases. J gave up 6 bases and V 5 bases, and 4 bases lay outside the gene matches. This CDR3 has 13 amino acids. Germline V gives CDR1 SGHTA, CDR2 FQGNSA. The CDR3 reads CASSPGQGPEQYF. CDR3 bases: TGTGCCAGCAGCCCGGGACAGGGGCCCGAGCAGTACTTC.

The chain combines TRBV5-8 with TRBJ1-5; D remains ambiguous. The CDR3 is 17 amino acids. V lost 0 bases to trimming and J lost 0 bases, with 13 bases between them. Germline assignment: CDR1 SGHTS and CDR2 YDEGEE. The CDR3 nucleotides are TGTGCCAGCAGCTTGGCCGGTCAGGCTTATAGCAATCAGCCCCAGCATTTT. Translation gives CASSLAGQAYSNQPQHF.

The CDR3 DNA reads TGTGCCAGCAGTCGCCGGACAGGGGGCGACTACGAGCAGTACTTC. The encoded protein is CASSRRTGGDYEQYF. The chain combines TRBV6-1 with TRBJ2-7; 11 nucleotides agree with TRBD1. J was trimmed by 3 bases and V by 5 bases; bases with no gene match: 6. The CDR3 consists of 15 residues. In germline, CDR1 is MNHNS, CDR2 SASEGT.

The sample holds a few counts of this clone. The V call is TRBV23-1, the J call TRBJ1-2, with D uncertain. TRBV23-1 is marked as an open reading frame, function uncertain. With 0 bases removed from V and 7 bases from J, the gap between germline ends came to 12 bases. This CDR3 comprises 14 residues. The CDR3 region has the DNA TGCGCCAGCAGTCAATCTCCCGGCCCGGGTGGCTACACCTTC. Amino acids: CASSQSPGPGGYTF.

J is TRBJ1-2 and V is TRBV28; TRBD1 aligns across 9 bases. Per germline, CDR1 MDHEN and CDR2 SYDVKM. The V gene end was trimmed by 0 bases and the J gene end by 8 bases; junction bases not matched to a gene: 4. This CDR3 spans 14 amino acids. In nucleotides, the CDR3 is TGTGCCAGCAGTTTATGGGGACAGGGTGGGGGCTACACCTTC. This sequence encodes CASSLWGQGGGYTF.

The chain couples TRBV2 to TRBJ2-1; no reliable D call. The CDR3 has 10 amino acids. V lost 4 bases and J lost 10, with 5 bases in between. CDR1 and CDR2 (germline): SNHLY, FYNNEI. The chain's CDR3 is CASSAREQFF. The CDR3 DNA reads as TGTGCCAGCAGTGCTCGGGAGCAGTTCTTC.

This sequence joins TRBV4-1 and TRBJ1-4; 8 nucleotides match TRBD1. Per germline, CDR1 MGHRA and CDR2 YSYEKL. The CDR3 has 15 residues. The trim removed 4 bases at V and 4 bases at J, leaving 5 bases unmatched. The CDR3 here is CASSRTGTGNEKLFF. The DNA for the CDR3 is TGCGCCAGCAGCCGCACCGGGACAGGTAATGAAAAACTGTTTTTT.

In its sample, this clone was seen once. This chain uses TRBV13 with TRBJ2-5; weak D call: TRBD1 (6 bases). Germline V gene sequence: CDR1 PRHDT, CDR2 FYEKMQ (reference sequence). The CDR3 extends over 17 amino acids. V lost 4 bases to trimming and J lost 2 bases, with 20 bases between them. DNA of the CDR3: TGTGCCAGCAGCTCGGGATCCCTCCTGGGGGCACAAGAGACCCAGTACTTC. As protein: CASSSGSLLGAQETQYF.

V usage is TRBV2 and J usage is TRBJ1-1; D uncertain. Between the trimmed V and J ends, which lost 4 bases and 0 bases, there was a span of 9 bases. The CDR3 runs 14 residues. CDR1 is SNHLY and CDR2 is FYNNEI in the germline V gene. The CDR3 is CASSAGNLNTEAFF. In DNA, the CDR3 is TGTGCCAGCAGTGCAGGAAATCTGAACACTGAAGCTTTCTTT.

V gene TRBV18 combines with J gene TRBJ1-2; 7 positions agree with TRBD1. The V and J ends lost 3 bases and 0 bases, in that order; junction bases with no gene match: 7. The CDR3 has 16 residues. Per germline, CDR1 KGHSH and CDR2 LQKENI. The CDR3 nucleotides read TGTGCCAGCTCACCCTCGGGACAGCCTACTAACTATGGCTACACCTTC. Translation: CASSPSGQPTNYGYTF. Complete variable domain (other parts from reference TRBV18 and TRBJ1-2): NAGVMQNPRHLVRRRGQEARLRCSPMKGHSHVYWYRQLPEEGLKFMVYLQKENIIDESGMPKERFSAEFPKEGPSILRIQQVVRGDSAAYFCASSPSGQPTNYGYTFGSGTRLTVV.

CDR3 protein: CASRKKPGQGKNEQFF. CDR3 DNA: TGTGCCAGCAGGAAGAAGCCGGGACAGGGTAAAAATGAGCAGTTCTTC. The rearrangement joins TRBV2 to TRBJ2-1; 9 positions match TRBD1. After removal of 6 bases from V and 7 bases from J, the junction contained 13 bases not matched to a gene. The CDR3 contains 16 residues. Germline V gives CDR1 SNHLY, CDR2 FYNNEI.

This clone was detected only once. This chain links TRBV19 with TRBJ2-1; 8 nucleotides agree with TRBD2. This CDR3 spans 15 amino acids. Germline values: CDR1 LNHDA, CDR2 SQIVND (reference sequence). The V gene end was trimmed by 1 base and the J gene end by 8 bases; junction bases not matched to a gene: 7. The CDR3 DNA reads TGTGCCAGTAGTATAGCGGGAGGGACCAATTATGAGCAGTTCTTC. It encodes CASSIAGGTNYEQFF.

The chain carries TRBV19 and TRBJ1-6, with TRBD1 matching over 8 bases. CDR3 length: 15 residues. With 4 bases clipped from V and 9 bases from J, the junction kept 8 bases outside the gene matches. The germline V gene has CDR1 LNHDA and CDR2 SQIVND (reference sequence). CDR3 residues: CASSTWTGKGSPLHF. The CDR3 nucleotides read TGTGCCAGTAGTACTTGGACAGGGAAGGGTTCACCCCTCCACTTT.

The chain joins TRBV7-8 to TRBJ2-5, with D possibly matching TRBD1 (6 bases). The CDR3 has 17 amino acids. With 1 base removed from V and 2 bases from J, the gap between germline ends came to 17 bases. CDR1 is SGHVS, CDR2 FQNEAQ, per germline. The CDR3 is CASSLGASRQEQETQYF. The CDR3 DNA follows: TGTGCCAGCAGCTTAGGGGCGTCCCGACAGGAACAAGAGACCCAGTACTTC.

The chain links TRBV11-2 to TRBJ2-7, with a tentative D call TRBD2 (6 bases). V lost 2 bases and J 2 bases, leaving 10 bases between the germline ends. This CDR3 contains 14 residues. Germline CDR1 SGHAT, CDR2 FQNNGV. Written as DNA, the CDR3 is TGTGCCAGCAGCTTAAGAGCGGGTCCCTACGAGCAGTACTTC. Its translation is CASSLRAGPYEQYF.

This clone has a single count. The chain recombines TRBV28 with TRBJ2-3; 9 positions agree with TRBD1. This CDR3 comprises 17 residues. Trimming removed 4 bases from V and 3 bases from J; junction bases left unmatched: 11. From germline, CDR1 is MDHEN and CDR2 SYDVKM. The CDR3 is CASSSSKNRGLTDTQYF. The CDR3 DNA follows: TGTGCCAGCAGTTCCTCAAAAAACAGGGGGCTGACAGATACGCAGTATTTT.